The rows below give T cell receptor beta chains drawn from one sample of a study of T cells in Graves' hyperthyroidism and ophthalmopathy. Each CDR3 protein is one row after TCRdb ran MiXCR on the multiplex PCR reads. The data contain some 550,000 distinct CDR3 sequences, around 20% of them singletons. Sequencing was performed on blood. The receptors were gathered from a man younger than 35 with Graves' hyperthyroidism. CDR3s include the opening cysteine and the closing phenylalanine or tryptophan. D genes are given only for firm matches. Not all rows give a size; the values are once, few, many and, for expanded clones, a class.

V gene,J gene,clone size,D gene,CDR3 DNA,CDR3 protein
TRBV11-2,TRBJ1-2,-,-,TGTGCCAGCAGCCCCACTGGCTCTAACTATGGCTACACCTTC,CASSPTGSNYGYTF
TRBV29-1,TRBJ2-7,-,-,TGCAGCGTTGAAGCAGTCTACGAGCAGTACTTC,CSVEAVYEQYF
TRBV29-1,TRBJ2-4,few,TRBD1,TGCAGCGTTGCTCCACAGGGGGCCAAAAACATTCAGTACTTC,CSVAPQGAKNIQYF
TRBV12-5,TRBJ2-7,once,-,TGTGCTAGTGGCCTCGGGCCTAGAGGGCCCTACGAGCAGTACTTC,CASGLGPRGPYEQYF
TRBV24-1,TRBJ2-2,-,TRBD2,TGTGCCACCAGTGGAAAACTAGCGGGAGGGCCAAACACCGGGGAGCTGTTTTTT,CATSGKLAGGPNTGELFF
TRBV24-1,TRBJ2-5,many,-,TGTGCCACCAGTGATTGGGAGAGGGAGACCCAGTACTTC,CATSDWERETQYF
TRBV20-1,TRBJ1-2,once,-,TGCAGTGCTCCCGACAGAAGATATGGCTACACCTTC,CSAPDRRYGYTF
TRBV4-1,TRBJ2-5,many,TRBD1,TGCGCCAGCAGCCTCCAGGGACAGAGAGAGACCCAGTACTTC,CASSLQGQRETQYF
TRBV12-3/TRBV12-4,TRBJ1-1,many,-,TGTGCCAGCAGCCGAGGGGAATCTGAAGCTTTCTTT,CASSRGESEAFF
TRBV30,TRBJ1-2,many,-,TGTGCCTGGAGTGTACCCGCAGGGATATATGGCTACACCTTC,CAWSVPAGIYGYTF
TRBV25-1,TRBJ1-1,-,-,TGTGCCAGCTCCGACATTTCAACAAACACTGAAGCTTTCTTT,CASSDISTNTEAFF
TRBV7-2,TRBJ1-1,many,TRBD1,TGTGCCAGCAGCTCAGGCCTCAGGGGGACGGGAACTGAAGCTTTCTTT,CASSSGLRGTGTEAFF
TRBV12-3/TRBV12-4,TRBJ2-7,many,TRBD1,TGTGCCAGCAGTCTTGGGGACAGGGTTTACCGCACCTCCTACGAGCAGTACTTC,CASSLGDRVYRTSYEQYF
TRBV9,TRBJ1-2,many,TRBD1,TGTGCCAGCAGCGCTACAGGGGTTGGCTACACCTTC,CASSATGVGYTF
TRBV4-2,TRBJ1-5,-,TRBD1,TGTGCCAGCAGCCAGTCGGGACAGGGGGCCTGGCAGCCCCAGCATTTT,CASSQSGQGAWQPQHF
TRBV20-1,TRBJ2-5,many,-,TGCAGTGCTAGTAACCCACCGCGGGAGACCCAGTACTTC,CSASNPPRETQYF
TRBV18,TRBJ2-7,few,-,TGTGCCAGCTCACCGAAACAGGGAACCTACGAGCAGTACTTC,CASSPKQGTYEQYF
TRBV20-1,TRBJ2-6,many,TRBD1,TGCAGTGCTAGAGGGCAGGGGACAGGGGGCATTGGGGCCAACGTCCTGACTTTC,CSARGQGTGGIGANVLTF
TRBV19,TRBJ1-2,many,-,TGTGCCAGTTACTCCGTCGGGACTGCCTATGGCTACACCTTC,CASYSVGTAYGYTF
TRBV29-1,TRBJ1-1,-,-,TGCAGCGTTGGGGAAGGGGGGACTGAAGCTTTCTTT,CSVGEGGTEAFF
TRBV3-1,TRBJ1-5,many,-,TGTGCCAGCAGCCAAGACAGGGTTTATAGCAATCAGCCCCAGCATTTT,CASSQDRVYSNQPQHF
TRBV10-3,TRBJ1-2,many,-,TGTGCCATCAGTGCCGTAGGGGAATACAACTATGGCTACACCTTC,CAISAVGEYNYGYTF
TRBV5-1,TRBJ1-1,-,-,TGCGCCAGCAGCTTATCGGACTCCAGCACTGAAGCTTTCTTT,CASSLSDSSTEAFF
TRBV2,TRBJ2-2,many,TRBD2,TGTGCCAGCAGGAGACTAGCGGCTGGTGGGGAGCTGTTTTTT,CASRRLAAGGELFF
TRBV6-2/TRBV6-3,TRBJ1-5,many,-,TGTGCCAGCAGACCCCGACAGCGCAAAAATCAGCCCCAGCATTTT,CASRPRQRKNQPQHF
TRBV6-1,TRBJ1-1,many,TRBD1,TGTGCCAGCAGTGATGGACAGGGGGGCACTGAAGCTTTCTTT,CASSDGQGGTEAFF
TRBV20-1,TRBJ1-2,-,TRBD1,TGCAGTGCTAGACTTACCGGACAGGGAGGTTATGGCTACACCTTC,CSARLTGQGGYGYTF
TRBV27,TRBJ1-2,many,TRBD1,TGTGCCAGCAGGCGTAGACCGGGACAGGGGGCGCAAGGCTACACCTTC,CASRRRPGQGAQGYTF
TRBV15,TRBJ2-6,many,-,TGTGCCACGGGCCCGGGACAATCATACTCTGGGGCCAACGTCCTGACTTTC,CATGPGQSYSGANVLTF
TRBV7-8,TRBJ1-2,-,-,TGTGCCAGCAGCCCCAGCGGGGGGCGATATGGCTACACCTTC,CASSPSGGRYGYTF
TRBV12-3/TRBV12-4,TRBJ1-1,-,-,TGTGCCAGCAGGCCCAACAAGGGAGCGACTGAAGCTTTCTTT,CASRPNKGATEAFF
TRBV12-3/TRBV12-4,TRBJ1-1,many,-,TGTGCCAGCACCCCTCAGGGGTCGGACACTGAAGCTTTCTTT,CASTPQGSDTEAFF
TRBV5-5,TRBJ1-3,-,-,TGTGCCAGCAGCCACGGGGGCACCTCTGGAAACACCATATATTTT,CASSHGGTSGNTIYF
TRBV2,TRBJ1-1,many,-,TGTGCCAGCAGGGGACGTTTCATGAACACTGAAGCTTTCTTT,CASRGRFMNTEAFF
TRBV11-2,TRBJ2-2,many,-,TGTGCCAGCAGCTTAGATCAGGAGAGGGGGAACACCGGGGAGCTGTTTTTT,CASSLDQERGNTGELFF
TRBV25-1,TRBJ2-7,few,-,TGTGCCAGCAGTGACCCTTCGGGATCTGTAAGCTACGAGCAGTACTTC,CASSDPSGSVSYEQYF
TRBV20-1,TRBJ2-5,-,TRBD2,TGCAGTGCCCTGGTTGCGGGGGGCCCTGGGGAGACCCAGTACTTC,CSALVAGGPGETQYF
TRBV12-3/TRBV12-4,TRBJ2-5,few,-,TGTGCCAGCAGTACCCTAAAGACCCAGTACTTC,CASSTLKTQYF
TRBV3-1,TRBJ1-1,-,TRBD1,TGTGCCAGCAGGGAGGAGGGGGCCTCTGAAGCTTTCTTT,CASREEGASEAFF
TRBV2,TRBJ1-1,many,-,TGTGCCAGCAGTGAAGCGTTATTGAACACTGAAGCTTTCTTT,CASSEALLNTEAFF
TRBV30,TRBJ2-7,-,-,TGTGCCTGGAGTGCCCTTACGGTGGGGGACGTTACCTTC,CAWSALTVGDVTF
TRBV29-1,TRBJ2-6,many,-,TGCAGCGTTGCGGAAGAGCGAATCTTTTGGGGGGCCAACGTCCTGACTTTC,CSVAEERIFWGANVLTF